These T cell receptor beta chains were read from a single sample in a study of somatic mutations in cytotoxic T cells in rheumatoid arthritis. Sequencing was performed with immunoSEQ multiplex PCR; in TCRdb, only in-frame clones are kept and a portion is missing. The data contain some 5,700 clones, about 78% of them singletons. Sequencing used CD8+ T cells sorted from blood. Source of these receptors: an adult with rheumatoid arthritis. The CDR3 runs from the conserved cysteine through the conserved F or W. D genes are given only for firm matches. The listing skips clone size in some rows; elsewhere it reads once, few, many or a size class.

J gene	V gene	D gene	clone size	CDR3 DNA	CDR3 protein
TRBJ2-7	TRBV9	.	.	TGTGCCAGCAGCCCAGGGGGGAGCTCCTACGAGCAGTACTTC	CASSPGGSSYEQYF
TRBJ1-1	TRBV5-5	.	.	TGTGCCAGCAGCTTGGACGTGGACACTGAAGCTTTCTTT	CASSLDVDTEAFF
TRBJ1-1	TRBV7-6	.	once	TGTGCCAGCAGCGCATCGGGTTTCCCTAACACTGAAGCTTTCTTT	CASSASGFPNTEAFF
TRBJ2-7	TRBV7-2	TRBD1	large	TGTGCCAGCAGCGGATGGGACAGCTACGAGCAGTACTTC	CASSGWDSYEQYF
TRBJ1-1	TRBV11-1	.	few	TGTGCCAGCAGCTATGTCAGGGCGAACACTGAAGCTTTCTTT	CASSYVRANTEAFF
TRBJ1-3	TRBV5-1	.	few	TGCGCCAGCAGCTTACGGGGGGACTCTGGAAACACCATATATTTT	CASSLRGDSGNTIYF
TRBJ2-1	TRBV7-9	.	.	TGTGCCAGCACCGAGATCGGTGAGCAGTTCTTC	CASTEIGEQFF
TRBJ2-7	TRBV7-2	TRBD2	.	TGTGCCAGCAGCTTAGGCGGGGGCGAGCAGTACTTC	CASSLGGGEQYF
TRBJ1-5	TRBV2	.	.	TGTGCCAGCAGTGACGACGGCGGGGGGGTTCAGCCCCAGCATTTT	CASSDDGGGVQPQHF
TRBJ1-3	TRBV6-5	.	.	TGTGCCAGCAGTAGACGGGGCCTTTCTGGAAACACCATATATTTT	CASSRRGLSGNTIYF
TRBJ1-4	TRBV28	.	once	TGTGCCAGCAGCTTATTAACAGGTCTAAAGAATGAAAAACTGTTTTTT	CASSLLTGLKNEKLFF
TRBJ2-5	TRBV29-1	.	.	TGCAGCGTTGAAGAGGAAAGGTCCGGAGGGACCCAGTACTTC	CSVEEERSGGTQYF
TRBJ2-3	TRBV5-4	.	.	TGTGCCAGCAGCTTGGTTCCCGGAGATACGCAGTATTTT	CASSLVPGDTQYF
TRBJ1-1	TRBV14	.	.	TGTGCCAGCAGCTCCGACAGGATCGGCACTGAAGCTTTCTTT	CASSSDRIGTEAFF
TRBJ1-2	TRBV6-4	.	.	TGTGCCAGCACTATCGATCTGAGGTCGACCTATGGCTACACCTTC	CASTIDLRSTYGYTF
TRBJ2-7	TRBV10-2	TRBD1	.	TGCGCCAGCAGTGAAGGACAGGCCGGTACTAGGCAGTACTTC	CASSEGQAGTRQYF
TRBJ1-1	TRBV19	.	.	TGTGCCAGTAGTTACGGGACGGAGAACACTGAAGCTTTCTTT	CASSYGTENTEAFF
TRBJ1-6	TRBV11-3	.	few	TGTGCCAGCAGTACCAGGGGCGGGCCGCAGGGATCACCCCTCCACTTT	CASSTRGGPQGSPLHF
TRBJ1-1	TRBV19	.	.	TGTGCCAGTATGGGAGAAGCCTGGATGTCTGAAGCTTTCTTT	CASMGEAWMSEAFF
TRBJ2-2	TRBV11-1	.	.	TGTGCCAGCAGCTTAGAGTACTCGCGGGGAACCGGGGAGCTGTTTTTT	CASSLEYSRGTGELFF
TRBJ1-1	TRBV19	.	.	TGTGCCAGTAGTACTTCCCCAGGGGCCACTGAAGCTTTCTTT	CASSTSPGATEAFF
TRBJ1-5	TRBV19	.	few	TGTGCCAGTAGTATTGAGTTTCGGGGTATTAACCAGCCCCAGCATTTT	CASSIEFRGINQPQHF
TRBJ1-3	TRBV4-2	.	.	TGTGCCAGCAGCCAAGCGTCACCTGGAAACACCATATATTTT	CASSQASPGNTIYF
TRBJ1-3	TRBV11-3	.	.	TGTGCCAGCAGCCGGGTCGACTCTGGAAACACCATATATTTT	CASSRVDSGNTIYF
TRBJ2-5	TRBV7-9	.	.	TGTGCCAGCAGCTCGACCACCGCATGGGGAGAGACCCAGTACTTC	CASSSTTAWGETQYF
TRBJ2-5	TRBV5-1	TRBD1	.	TGCGCCAGCAGCTATCGGACAGGACCTCTTGAGACCCAGTACTTC	CASSYRTGPLETQYF
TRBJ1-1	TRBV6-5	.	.	TGTGCCAGCAGTTACACCTCGGCCATGAACACTGAAGCTTTCTTT	CASSYTSAMNTEAFF
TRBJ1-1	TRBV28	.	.	TGTGCCAGTAGGAGGACGGACGTGAGCACTGAAGCTTTCTTT	CASRRTDVSTEAFF
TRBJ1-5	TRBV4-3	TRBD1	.	TGCGCCAGCAGCCAAGATTGGAACAGGGGGCAGCCCCAGCATTTT	CASSQDWNRGQPQHF
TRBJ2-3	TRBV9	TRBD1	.	TGTGCCAGCAGCGCGACAGGGGTAGTGACAGATACGCAGTATTTT	CASSATGVVTDTQYF
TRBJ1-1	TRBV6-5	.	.	TGTGCCAGCAGTGGCCCCCTTGTCACTGAAGCTTTCTTT	CASSGPLVTEAFF
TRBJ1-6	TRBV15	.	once	TGTGCCACCAGATGGGCCTCCGGGTATAATTCACCCCTCCACTTT	CATRWASGYNSPLHF
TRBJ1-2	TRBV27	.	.	TGTGCCAGCAGTTTAGACGGTTTGGGCTATGGCTACACCTTC	CASSLDGLGYGYTF
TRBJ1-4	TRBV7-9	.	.	TGTGCCAGCAGCAACGGACGGGCAGGACGTGAAAAACTGTTTTTT	CASSNGRAGREKLFF
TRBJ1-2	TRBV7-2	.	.	TGTGCCAGCAGCTTAGACTCCCGGTTCCCCAGCTATGGCTACACCTTC	CASSLDSRFPSYGYTF